This T cell receptor (beta chain) was found in a study of cytomegalovirus exposure and HLA in healthy donors. Study overall: Around 85 million unique TCR sequences came from HLA-typed donors in an early release. Study results and caveats: Most TCR sequences showed up rarely, but some public TCRs showed up in many donors. Data from an earlier analysis indicated that most TCR beta V segments were productive either about 90% or about 30% of the time.

Germline V gene lookup returns CDR1 MNHNS and CDR2 SASEGT. The ends were cut back, 1 base at V and 4 bases at J, with 19 bases in the middle. The CDR3 is made up of 17 amino acids. Note on this clone: Its antigen is as yet unknown.

A multiplex PCR was run with 60 Vbeta primers and 13 Jbeta primers. Only in-frame clones appear in the TCRdb table, and some are missing; sequencing was by immunoSEQ multiplex PCR. The sample includes about 130,000 clones, over 60% seen only once; the top ten take 2% to 2.5%. The TCR was taken from a man in his thirties or forties in good health and CMV-seronegative. Sample: PBMCs. The chain links TRBV6-1 to TRBJ1-2; D is perhaps TRBD1 (5 bases). The CDR3 reads CASSEVETQGPIYGYTF. The CDR3 DNA is TGTGCCAGCAGTGAAGTCGAAACGCAGGGTCCAATCTATGGCTACACCTTC.